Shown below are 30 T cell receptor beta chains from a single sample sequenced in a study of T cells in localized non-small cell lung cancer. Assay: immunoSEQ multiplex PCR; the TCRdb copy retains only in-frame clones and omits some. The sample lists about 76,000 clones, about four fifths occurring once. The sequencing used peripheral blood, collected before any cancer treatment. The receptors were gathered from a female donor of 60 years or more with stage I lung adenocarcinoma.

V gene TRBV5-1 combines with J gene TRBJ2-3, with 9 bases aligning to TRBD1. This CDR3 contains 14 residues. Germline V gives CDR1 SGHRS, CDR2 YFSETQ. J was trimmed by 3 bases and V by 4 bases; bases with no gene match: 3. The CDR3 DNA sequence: TGCGCCAGCAGCGCCGGGACAGGGACAGATACGCAGTATTTT. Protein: CASSAGTGTDTQYF.

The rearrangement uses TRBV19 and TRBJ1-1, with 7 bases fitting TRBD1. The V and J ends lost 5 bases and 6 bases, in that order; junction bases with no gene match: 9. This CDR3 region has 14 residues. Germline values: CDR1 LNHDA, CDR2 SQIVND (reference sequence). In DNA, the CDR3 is TGTGCCAGTAGTCCGGGACAGAGGGGTGCTGAAGCTTTCTTT. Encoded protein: CASSPGQRGAEAFF.

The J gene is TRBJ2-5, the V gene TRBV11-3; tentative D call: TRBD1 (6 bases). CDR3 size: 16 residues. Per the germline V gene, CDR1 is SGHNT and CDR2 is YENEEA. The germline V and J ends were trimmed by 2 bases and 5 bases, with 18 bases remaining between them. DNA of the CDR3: TGTGCCAGCAGCTTACCCAACAGGGAACCCGTTGAGACCCAGTACTTC. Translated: CASSLPNREPVETQYF.

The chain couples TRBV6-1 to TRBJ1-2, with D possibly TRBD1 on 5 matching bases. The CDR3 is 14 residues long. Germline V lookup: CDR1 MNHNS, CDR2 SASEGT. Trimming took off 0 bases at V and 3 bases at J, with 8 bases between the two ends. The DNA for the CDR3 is TGTGCCAGCAGTGAAGCCCGGGACTACTATGGCTACACCTTC. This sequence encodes CASSEARDYYGYTF.

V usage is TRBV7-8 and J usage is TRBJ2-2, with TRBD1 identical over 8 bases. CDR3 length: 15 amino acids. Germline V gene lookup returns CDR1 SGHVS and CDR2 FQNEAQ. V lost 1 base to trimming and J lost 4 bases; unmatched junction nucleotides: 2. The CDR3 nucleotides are TGTGCCAGCAGCTTAGGGACAGGGAGCACCGGGGAGCTGTTTTTT. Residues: CASSLGTGSTGELFF.

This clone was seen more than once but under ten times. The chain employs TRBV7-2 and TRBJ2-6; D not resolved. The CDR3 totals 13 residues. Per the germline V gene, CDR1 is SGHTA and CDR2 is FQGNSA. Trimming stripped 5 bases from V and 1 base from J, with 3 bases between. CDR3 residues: CASSESGANVLTF. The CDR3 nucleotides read TGTGCCAGCAGCGAATCTGGGGCCAACGTCCTGACTTTC.

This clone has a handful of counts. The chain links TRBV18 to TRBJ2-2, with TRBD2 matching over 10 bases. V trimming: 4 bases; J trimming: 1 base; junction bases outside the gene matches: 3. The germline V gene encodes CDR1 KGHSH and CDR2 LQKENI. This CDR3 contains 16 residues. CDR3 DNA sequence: TGTGCCAGCTCACTACGGACTAGCGGGAACACCGGGGAGCTGTTTTTT. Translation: CASSLRTSGNTGELFF.

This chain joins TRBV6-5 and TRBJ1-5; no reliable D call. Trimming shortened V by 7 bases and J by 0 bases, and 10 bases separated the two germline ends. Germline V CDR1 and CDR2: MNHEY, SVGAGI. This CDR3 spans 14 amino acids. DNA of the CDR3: TGTGCCAGCAAGGTTGGCGGTAGCAATCAGCCCCAGCATTTT. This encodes CASKVGGSNQPQHF.

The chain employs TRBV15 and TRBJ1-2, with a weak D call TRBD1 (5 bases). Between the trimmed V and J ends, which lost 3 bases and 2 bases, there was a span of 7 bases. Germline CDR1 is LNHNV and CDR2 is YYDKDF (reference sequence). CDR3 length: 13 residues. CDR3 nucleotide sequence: TGTGCCACCAGCAGCGGGGGGAACTATGGCTACACCTTC. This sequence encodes CATSSGGNYGYTF.

The CDR3 DNA reads as TGTGCCAGCAGCCGACAGGGCCTAGAAAAACTGTTTTTT. The encoded protein is CASSRQGLEKLFF. The gene calls are TRBV7-9 and TRBJ1-4, with 7 nucleotides matching TRBD1. CDR3 size: 13 residues. Germline trimming cut 5 bases from V and 8 bases from J; bases unmatched to any gene: 5. The germline gives CDR1 SEHNR, CDR2 FQNEAQ (reference sequence).

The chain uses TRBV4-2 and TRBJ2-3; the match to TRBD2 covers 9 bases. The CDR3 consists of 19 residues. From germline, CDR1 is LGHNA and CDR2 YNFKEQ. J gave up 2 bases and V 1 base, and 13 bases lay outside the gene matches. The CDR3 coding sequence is TGTGCCAGCAGCCAAGTGGCTAGCGGGGTTCGGTCGGCCACAGATACGCAGTATTTT. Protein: CASSQVASGVRSATDTQYF.

This chain's CDR3 is CATQGAGEQFF. The CDR3 region has the DNA TGTGCCACGCAGGGGGCAGGTGAGCAGTTCTTC. V usage is TRBV19 and J usage is TRBJ2-1; TRBD1 matches at 8 bases. CDR1 is LNHDA and CDR2 is SQIVND in the germline V gene (reference sequence). The CDR3 covers 11 residues. Trimming removed 10 bases from V and 9 bases from J; junction bases left unmatched: 5.

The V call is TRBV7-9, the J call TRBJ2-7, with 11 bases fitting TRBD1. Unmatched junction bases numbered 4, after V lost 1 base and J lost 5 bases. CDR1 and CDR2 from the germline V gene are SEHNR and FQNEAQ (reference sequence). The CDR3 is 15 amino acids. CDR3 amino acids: CASSLGGTGGDEQYF. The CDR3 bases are TGTGCCAGCAGCTTAGGTGGGACAGGGGGAGACGAGCAGTACTTC.

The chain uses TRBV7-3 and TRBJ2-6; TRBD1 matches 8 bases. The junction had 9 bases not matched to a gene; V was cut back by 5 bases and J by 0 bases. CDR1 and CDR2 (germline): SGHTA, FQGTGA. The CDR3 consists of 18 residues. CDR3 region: CASSTRTGPISGANVLTF. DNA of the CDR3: TGTGCCAGCAGCACTCGGACAGGGCCCATCTCTGGGGCCAACGTCCTGACTTTC.

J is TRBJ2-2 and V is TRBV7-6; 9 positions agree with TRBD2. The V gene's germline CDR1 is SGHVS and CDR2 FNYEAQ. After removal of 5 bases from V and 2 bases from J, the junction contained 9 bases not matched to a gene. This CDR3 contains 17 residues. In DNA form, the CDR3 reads TGTGCCAGCAGCCGTGAGCGGGGGGAATTCAACACCGGGGAGCTGTTTTTT. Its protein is CASSRERGEFNTGELFF.

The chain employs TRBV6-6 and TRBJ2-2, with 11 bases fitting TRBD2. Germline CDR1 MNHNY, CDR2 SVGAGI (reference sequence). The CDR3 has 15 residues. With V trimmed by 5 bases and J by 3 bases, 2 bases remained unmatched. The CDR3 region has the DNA TGTGCCAGCAGTACTAGCGGGAGTGACACCGGGGAGCTGTTTTTT. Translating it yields CASSTSGSDTGELFF.

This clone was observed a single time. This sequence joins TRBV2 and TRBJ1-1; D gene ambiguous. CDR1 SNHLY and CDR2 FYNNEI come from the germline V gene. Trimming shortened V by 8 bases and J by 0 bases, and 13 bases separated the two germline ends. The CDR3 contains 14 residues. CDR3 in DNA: TGTGCCAGCCTTGGGCCGAATATGAACACTGAAGCTTTCTTT. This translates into CASLGPNMNTEAFF.

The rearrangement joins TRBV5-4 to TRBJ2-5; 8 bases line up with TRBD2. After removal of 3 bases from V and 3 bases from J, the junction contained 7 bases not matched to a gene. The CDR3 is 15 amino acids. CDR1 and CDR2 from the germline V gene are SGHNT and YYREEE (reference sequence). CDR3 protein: CASSSRAGAKETQYF. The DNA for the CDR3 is TGTGCCAGCAGCTCACGAGCGGGAGCCAAAGAGACCCAGTACTTC. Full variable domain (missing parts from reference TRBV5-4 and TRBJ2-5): ETGVTQSPTHLIKTRGQQVTLRCSSQSGHNTVSWYQQALGQGPQFIFQYYREEENGRGNFPPRFSGLQFPNYSSELNVNALELDDSALYLCASSSRAGAKETQYFGPGTRLLVL.

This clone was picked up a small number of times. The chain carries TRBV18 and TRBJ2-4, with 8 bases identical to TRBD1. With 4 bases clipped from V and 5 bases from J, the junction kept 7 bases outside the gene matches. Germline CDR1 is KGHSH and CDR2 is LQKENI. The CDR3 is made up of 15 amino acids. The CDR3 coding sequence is TGTGCCAGCTCACAACAGGGGGGAGAGGAAAACATTCAGTACTTC. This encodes CASSQQGGEENIQYF.

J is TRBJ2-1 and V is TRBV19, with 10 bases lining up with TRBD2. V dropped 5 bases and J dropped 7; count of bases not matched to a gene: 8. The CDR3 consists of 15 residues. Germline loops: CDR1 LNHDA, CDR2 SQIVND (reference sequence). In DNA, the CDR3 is TGTGCCAGTAGTGTCGGGACTAGCGTTATTAATGAGCAGTTCTTC. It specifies CASSVGTSVINEQFF.

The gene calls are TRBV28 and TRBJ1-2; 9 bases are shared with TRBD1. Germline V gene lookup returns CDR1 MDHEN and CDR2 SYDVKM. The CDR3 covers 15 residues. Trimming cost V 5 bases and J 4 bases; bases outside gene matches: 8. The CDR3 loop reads CASSPRQGVIYGYTF. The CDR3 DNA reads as TGTGCCAGCAGTCCGAGACAGGGGGTAATCTATGGCTACACCTTC.

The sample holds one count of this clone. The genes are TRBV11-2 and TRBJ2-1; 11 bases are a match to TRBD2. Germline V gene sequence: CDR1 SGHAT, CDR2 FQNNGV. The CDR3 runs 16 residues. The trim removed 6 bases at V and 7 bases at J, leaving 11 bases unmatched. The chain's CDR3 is CASSQSLLAGENEQFF. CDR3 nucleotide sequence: TGTGCCAGCAGTCAAAGCCTACTAGCGGGGGAAAATGAGCAGTTCTTC.

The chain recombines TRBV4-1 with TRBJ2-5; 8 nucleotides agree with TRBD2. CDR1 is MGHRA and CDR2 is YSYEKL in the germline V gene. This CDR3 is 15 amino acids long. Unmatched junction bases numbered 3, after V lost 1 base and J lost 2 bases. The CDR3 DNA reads TGCGCCAGCAGCCAAGTGGGCGGGGGGCAAGAGACCCAGTACTTC. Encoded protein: CASSQVGGGQETQYF.

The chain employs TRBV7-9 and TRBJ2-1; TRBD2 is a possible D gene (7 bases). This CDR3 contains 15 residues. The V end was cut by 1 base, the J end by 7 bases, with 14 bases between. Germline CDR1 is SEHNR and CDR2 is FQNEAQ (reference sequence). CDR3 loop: CASSLGGGGPNEQFF. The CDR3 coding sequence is TGTGCCAGCAGCTTAGGGGGCGGGGGCCCTAATGAGCAGTTCTTC. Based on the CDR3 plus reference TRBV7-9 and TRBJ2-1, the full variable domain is DTGVSQNPRHKITKRGQNVTFRCDPISEHNRLYWYRQTLGQGPEFLTYFQNEAQLEKSRLLSDRFSAERPKGSFSTLEIQRTEQGDSAMYLCASSLGGGGPNEQFFGPGTRLTVL.

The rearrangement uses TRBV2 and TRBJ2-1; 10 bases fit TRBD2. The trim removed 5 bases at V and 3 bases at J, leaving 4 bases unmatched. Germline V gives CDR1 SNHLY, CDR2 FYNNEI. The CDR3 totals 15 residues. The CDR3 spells CASSPLAGDYNEQFF. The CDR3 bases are TGTGCCAGCAGTCCTCTAGCGGGAGACTACAATGAGCAGTTCTTC.

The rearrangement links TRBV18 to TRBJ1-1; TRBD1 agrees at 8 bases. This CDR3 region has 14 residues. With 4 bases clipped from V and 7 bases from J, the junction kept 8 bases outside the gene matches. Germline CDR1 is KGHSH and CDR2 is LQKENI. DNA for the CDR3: TGTGCCAGCTCACTGAGCGCCACAGGGGGTGAAGCTTTCTTT. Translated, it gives CASSLSATGGEAFF.

CDR3 sequence (DNA): TGTGCCAGCAGCCTCAGGGGGCAGGGCACTGAAGCTTTCTTT. As protein: CASSLRGQGTEAFF. This chain uses TRBV9 with TRBJ1-1; 8 bases align to TRBD1. Germline V gene lookup returns CDR1 SGDLS and CDR2 YYNGEE. Germline trimming cut 4 bases from V and 4 bases from J; bases unmatched to any gene: 6. The CDR3 sequence is 14 residues long.

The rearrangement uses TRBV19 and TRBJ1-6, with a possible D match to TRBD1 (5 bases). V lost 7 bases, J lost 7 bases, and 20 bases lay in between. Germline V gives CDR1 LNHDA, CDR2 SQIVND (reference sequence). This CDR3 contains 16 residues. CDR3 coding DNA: TGTGCCAGTACCCCCGGGGGGTCGCCCCTCAATTCACCCCTCCACTTT. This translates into CASTPGGSPLNSPLHF.

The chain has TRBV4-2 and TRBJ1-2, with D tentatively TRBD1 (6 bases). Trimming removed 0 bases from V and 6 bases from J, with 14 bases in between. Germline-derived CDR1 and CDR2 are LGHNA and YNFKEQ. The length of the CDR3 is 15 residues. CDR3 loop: CASSQDARGRDGYTF. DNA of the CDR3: TGTGCCAGCAGCCAAGATGCGCGGGGGCGGGATGGCTACACCTTC.

DNA for the CDR3: TGTGCCAGCAGCGCCGGACAGGGGGCTGGAAACACCATATATTTT. It yields the protein CASSAGQGAGNTIYF. The J gene is TRBJ1-3, the V gene TRBV13; 10 nucleotides line up with TRBD1. The germline V gene encodes CDR1 PRHDT and CDR2 FYEKMQ (reference sequence). This CDR3 region has 15 residues. V lost 5 bases, J lost 2 bases, and 3 bases stayed unmatched. Filled out from reference TRBV13 and TRBJ1-3, the complete variable domain reads AAGVIQSPRHLIKEKRETATLKCYPIPRHDTVYWYQQGPGQDPQFLISFYEKMQSDKGSIPDRFSAQQFSDYHSELNMSSLELGDSALYFCASSAGQGAGNTIYFGEGSWLTVV.